Each of the 18 T cell receptor beta chains below was sequenced from the same sample in a study of graft-versus-host responses after intestinal transplantation. Antigen specificity for these receptors is unknown. Data came from immunoSEQ multiplex PCR; TCRdb stores just in-frame clones and leaves some out. This sample has under 140,000 clones, with over 85% found just once. The sequencing used unstimulated CD8+ T cells sorted from spleen or lymph node cells, collected before intestinal transplant. These receptors came from a human donor who received an intestinal transplant.

The J gene is TRBJ1-1, the V gene TRBV6-5; possibly TRBD1 for D (5 bases). Per the germline V gene, CDR1 is MNHEY and CDR2 is SVGAGI. V gave up 0 bases and J gave up 4 bases, with 15 bases separating them. The CDR3 consists of 16 residues. DNA of the CDR3: TGTGCCAGCAGTTACTCGAAGCAATCCGGGGGCACTGAAGCTTTCTTT. Translating it yields CASSYSKQSGGTEAFF.

This chain links TRBV27 with TRBJ1-2; TRBD1 matches 7 bases. Germline V gene data show CDR1 as MNHEY and CDR2 as SMNVEV (reference sequence). The CDR3 length is 13 residues. Unmatched junction bases numbered 7, after V lost 8 bases and J lost 4 bases. CDR3 in amino acids: CASSLQGSYGYTF. DNA of the CDR3: TGTGCCAGCTCCTTACAGGGGTCCTATGGCTACACCTTC.

The V call is TRBV10-1, the J call TRBJ2-7; possibly TRBD2 for D (5 bases). CDR3 size: 13 residues. CDR1 WNHNN and CDR2 SYGVQD come from the germline V gene (reference sequence). The germline V and J ends were trimmed by 2 bases and 13 bases, with 18 bases remaining between them. The CDR3 DNA is TGCGCCAGCAGTGAGAGCCTGGTGGGGAGTCACTACTTC. This encodes CASSESLVGSHYF.

This clone was counted a single time. CDR3 sequence reads: CASSSPGAYEQYF. The CDR3 DNA reads TGTGCCAGCAGCTCCCCGGGGGCCTACGAGCAGTACTTC. V gene TRBV7-8 combines with J gene TRBJ2-7; perhaps TRBD2 as D (6 bases). Germline values: CDR1 SGHVS, CDR2 FQNEAQ. The CDR3 is 13 residues long. V gave up 4 bases and J gave up 2 bases, with 9 bases separating them.

This chain connects TRBV9 to TRBJ2-7; 11 positions match TRBD1. Germline V gene sequence: CDR1 SGDLS, CDR2 YYNGEE. The ends lost 3 bases at V and 2 bases at J; junction bases unmatched: 10. This CDR3 contains 17 residues. The CDR3: CASSARGGTGGPYEQYF. CDR3 nucleotide sequence: TGTGCCAGCAGCGCCCGGGGGGGGACAGGGGGACCCTACGAGCAGTACTTC.

This rearrangement joins TRBV19 to TRBJ2-2, with 11 bases matching TRBD2. V was pared by 6 bases and J by 4 bases, with 10 bases of the junction left unmatched. Germline V gene data show CDR1 as LNHDA and CDR2 as SQIVND (reference sequence). The CDR3 is made up of 17 amino acids. The CDR3 sequence: CASRGRLAGGFTGELFF. The CDR3 region has the DNA TGTGCCAGTAGGGGGCGTCTAGCGGGAGGTTTCACCGGGGAGCTGTTTTTT. The whole variable domain, remainder taken from reference TRBV19 and TRBJ2-2, is DGGITQSPKYLFRKEGQNVTLSCEQNLNHDAMYWYRQDPGQGLRLIYYSQIVNDFQKGDIAEGYSVSREKKESFPLTVTSAQKNPTAFYLCASRGRLAGGFTGELFFGEGSRLTVL.

The chain carries TRBV9 and TRBJ1-4; weak D call: TRBD1 (6 bases). There are 15 residues in the CDR3. V shed 3 bases and J shed 2 bases, with 11 bases lying between them. Per the germline V gene, CDR1 is SGDLS and CDR2 is YYNGEE. CDR3: CASSGGGSTNEKLFF. Here the CDR3 DNA reads TGTGCCAGCAGCGGGGGGGGCTCCACTAATGAAAAACTGTTTTTT.

The CDR3 DNA sequence: TGCAGCGTCGCGTGGGGGAACACTGAAGCTTTCTTT. Translation: CSVAWGNTEAFF. This sequence joins TRBV29-1 and TRBJ1-1; D not certain. This CDR3 contains 12 residues. With 6 bases removed from V and 1 base from J, the gap between germline ends came to 9 bases. The V gene's germline CDR1 is SQVTM and CDR2 ANQGSEA.

This clone has only one observation. The chain combines TRBV10-3 with TRBJ2-7, with D tentatively TRBD1 (5 bases). The CDR3 consists of 23 residues. Germline CDR1 and CDR2: ENHRY and SYGVKD. Deletions cut 3 bases from V and 3 bases from J, with 39 bases between. The CDR3 DNA reads TGTGCCATCAGTGATCTTGGACACCTTTCTCCTCACACTTTGGGAAGGAGTTTCTACGAGCAGTACTTC. This codes for CAISDLGHLSPHTLGRSFYEQYF.

This chain uses TRBV11-1 with TRBJ2-7; 7 bases fit TRBD1. V gave up 3 bases and J gave up 4 bases; unmatched junction bases: 0. From germline, CDR1 is SGHAT and CDR2 FQDESV (reference sequence). The CDR3 contains 12 residues. In DNA form, the CDR3 reads TGTGCCAGCAGCTTGACAGGGTACGAGCAGTACTTC. Its translation: CASSLTGYEQYF.

This clone occurred a few times. V usage is TRBV11-1 and J usage is TRBJ2-7; D is undetermined. Trimming shortened V by 3 bases and J by 1 base, and 4 bases separated the two germline ends. CDR3 length equals 12 residues. Germline CDR1 reads SGHAT; CDR2 reads FQDESV (reference sequence). The CDR3 here is CASSFTSYEQYF. CDR3 bases: TGTGCCAGCAGCTTTACGTCCTACGAGCAGTACTTC. Complete variable domain (other parts from reference TRBV11-1 and TRBJ2-7): EAEVAQSPRYKITEKSQAVAFWCDPISGHATLYWYRQILGQGPELLVQFQDESVVDDSQLPKDRFSAERLKGVDSTLKIQPAELGDSAMYLCASSFTSYEQYFGPGTRLTVT.

The gene calls are TRBV27 and TRBJ2-2; D is ambiguous. The V and J ends lost 3 bases and 6 bases respectively, with 5 bases between them. This CDR3 comprises 12 residues. Germline V gives CDR1 MNHEY, CDR2 SMNVEV (reference sequence). The CDR3 nucleotides read TGTGCCAGCAGTTTCCCCGCCGGGGAGCTGTTTTTT. Translated: CASSFPAGELFF.

CDR3 sequence (DNA): TGTGCCTGGAGTTCAGGATATACCATCTCCTACGAGCAGTACTTC. Its protein product is CAWSSGYTISYEQYF. The rearrangement joins TRBV30 to TRBJ2-7; D unclear. From germline, CDR1 is GTSNPN and CDR2 SVGIG (reference sequence). The V gene lost 2 bases and the J gene lost 0 bases, with 14 bases spanning the gap. This CDR3 has 15 residues.

CDR3 coding DNA: TGTGCCAGCAGACCGACTAGCGGGGGGACCTACGAGCAGTACTTC. This translates into CASRPTSGGTYEQYF. The gene calls are TRBV2 and TRBJ2-7; 13 bases line up with TRBD2. CDR1 SNHLY and CDR2 FYNNEI come from the germline V gene. V shed 6 bases, J shed 2 bases, and the junction held 4 bases outside the gene matches. The CDR3 contains 15 residues.

The chain uses TRBV4-1 and TRBJ1-4; D may be TRBD1 (6 bases). The CDR3 contains 17 residues. Per germline, CDR1 MGHRA and CDR2 YSYEKL. V lost 1 base, J lost 7 bases, and 19 bases lay in between. The CDR3 reads CASSQAKTGLGREKLFF. The CDR3 DNA reads TGCGCCAGCAGCCAAGCAAAAACAGGGCTGGGGCGTGAAAAACTGTTTTTT.

The V gene is TRBV6-1, the J gene TRBJ1-4; tentatively, D is TRBD1 (5 bases). Germline-derived CDR1 and CDR2 are MNHNS and SASEGT. The V gene lost 2 bases and the J gene lost 12 bases, with 19 bases spanning the gap. The CDR3 loop spans 15 amino acids. This chain's CDR3 is CASSEPDTALAELFF. The CDR3 DNA follows: TGTGCCAGCAGTGAACCGGACACGGCCTTGGCTGAACTGTTTTTT.

The rearrangement uses TRBV19 and TRBJ2-1; 7 bases line up with TRBD1. The junction had 4 bases not matched to a gene; V was cut back by 8 bases and J by 6 bases. The CDR3 spans 12 residues. The germline V gene encodes CDR1 LNHDA and CDR2 SQIVND (reference sequence). In DNA form, the CDR3 reads TGTGCCAGTTCGACAGGGCCCAATGAGCAGTTCTTC. Protein product: CASSTGPNEQFF.

V gene TRBV6-5 combines with J gene TRBJ2-7; perhaps TRBD2 as D (6 bases). The length of the CDR3 is 13 residues. Trimming cost V 6 bases and J 6 bases, with 15 bases left between them. In germline, CDR1 is MNHEY, CDR2 SVGAGI. As DNA, the CDR3 is TGTGCCAGCAGGCCGTTTGGAGGGAGCGAGCAGTACTTC. Translating it yields CASRPFGGSEQYF.